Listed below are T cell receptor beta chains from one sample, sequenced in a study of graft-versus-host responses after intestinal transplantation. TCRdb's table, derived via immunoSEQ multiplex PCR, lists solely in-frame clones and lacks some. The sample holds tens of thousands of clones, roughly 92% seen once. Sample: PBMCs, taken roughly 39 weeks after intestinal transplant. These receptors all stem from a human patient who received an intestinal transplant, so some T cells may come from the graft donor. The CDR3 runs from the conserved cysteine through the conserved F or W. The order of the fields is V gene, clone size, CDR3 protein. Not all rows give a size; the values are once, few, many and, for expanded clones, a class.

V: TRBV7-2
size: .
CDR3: CASSLMGSYNEQFF

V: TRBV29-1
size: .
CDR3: CSVERGSQPNEQFF

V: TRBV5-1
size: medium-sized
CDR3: CASRWEALNTEAFF

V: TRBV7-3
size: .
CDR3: CASSFSGWDGYTF

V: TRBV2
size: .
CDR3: CASSEQVPKTEAFF

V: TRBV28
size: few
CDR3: CASSFTRGINTDTQYF

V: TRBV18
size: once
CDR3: CASSPLQGQQETQYF

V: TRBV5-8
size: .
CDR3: CASSLGLISNQPQHF

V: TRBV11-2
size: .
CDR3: CASSLDLYQPQHF

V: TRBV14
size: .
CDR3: CASSPNPNEQFF

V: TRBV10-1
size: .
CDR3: CASTPDTSRNEQFF

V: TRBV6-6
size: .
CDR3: CASRTSQGENGYTF

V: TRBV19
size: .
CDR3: CASTPPATGGYNEQFF

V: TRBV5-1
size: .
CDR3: CASSHRDAGTGELFF

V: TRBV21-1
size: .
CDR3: CASSDVSAAEAFF

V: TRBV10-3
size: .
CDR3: CAISEPQGQMHNEQFF

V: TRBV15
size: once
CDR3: CATGDGQLRTDTQYF

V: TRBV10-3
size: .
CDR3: CAISAGQGSQETQYF

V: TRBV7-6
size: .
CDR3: CASSLEARSNQPQHF

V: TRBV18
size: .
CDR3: CASSPGPGDTEAFF

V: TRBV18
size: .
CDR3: CASSPPNRGPDSPLHF

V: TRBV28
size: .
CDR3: CASSFGTGQQETQYF

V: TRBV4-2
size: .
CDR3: CASSLGVMYTEAFF

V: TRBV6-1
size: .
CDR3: CASSASSYEQYF

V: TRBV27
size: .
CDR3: CASTPRDSYNEQFF

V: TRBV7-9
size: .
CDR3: CASNDRGGGANVLTF

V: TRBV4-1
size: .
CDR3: CASSQDRGYRVGGYTF

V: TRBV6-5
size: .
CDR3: CASSYQTEKETQYF

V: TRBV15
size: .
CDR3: CATRAGGAGELFF

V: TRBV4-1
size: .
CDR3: CASSQDDDTQYF

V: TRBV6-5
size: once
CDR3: CASHGGSSYEQYF